These 30 T cell receptor beta chains were all obtained from the same sample, sequenced in a study of cytomegalovirus exposure and HLA in healthy donors. Repertoires were generated with immunoSEQ multiplex PCR, while TCRdb's copy carries only in-frame clones and drops some. Of some 130,000 clones in the sample, almost 85% were seen once. Sequences were obtained from PBMCs. These receptors came from a man aged 30-40 years in good health and CMV-seropositive.

The chain links TRBV23-1 to TRBJ2-7, with 8 bases lining up with TRBD1. TRBV23-1 is an ORF for which the function is uncertain. V shed 7 bases and J 1 base; nucleotides not matched to a gene: 12. The CDR3 sequence is 16 residues long. CDR3 DNA: TGCGCCAGCACTCGAACCGCCACAGGGGGATCCTACGAGCAGTACTTC. It is translated as CASTRTATGGSYEQYF.

This clone occurred once. The rearrangement links TRBV29-1 to TRBJ2-7; D possibly corresponds to TRBD2 (5 bases). The CDR3 consists of 13 residues. Looked up from germline, CDR1 is SQVTM and CDR2 is ANQGSEA. Trimming took 4 bases from V and 1 from J, leaving 11 bases between them. CDR3 DNA: TGCAGCGTTGGGGCGGGTAGATCCTACGAGCAGTACTTC. Amino acids: CSVGAGRSYEQYF.

The chain couples TRBV9 to TRBJ1-1; TRBD1 matches 7 bases. The V segment lost 3 bases and the J segment 1 base; nucleotides outside the gene matches: 6. This CDR3 spans 15 amino acids. Germline V gene data show CDR1 as SGDLS and CDR2 as YYNGEE. The CDR3: CASSATGQTNTEAFF. CDR3 coding DNA: TGTGCCAGCAGCGCCACGGGACAGACGAACACTGAAGCTTTCTTT.

This clone was seen more than once but under ten times. The chain employs TRBV15 and TRBJ2-7; D gene ambiguous. The CDR3 loop spans 14 amino acids. Trimming removed 0 bases at V and 6 bases at J, with 12 bases between. Germline V gene lookup returns CDR1 LNHNV and CDR2 YYDKDF (reference sequence). The CDR3 coding sequence is TGTGCCACCAGCAGAGATGGTTCCCGAGGCGAGCAGTACTTC. This codes for CATSRDGSRGEQYF.

The chain has TRBV18 and TRBJ2-7, with TRBD2 identical over 7 bases. The V gene end was trimmed by 0 bases and the J gene end by 6 bases; junction bases not matched to a gene: 8. The CDR3 spans 15 residues. Germline lookup yields CDR1 KGHSH and CDR2 LQKENI. The CDR3 region has the DNA TGTGCCAGCTCACCACCGAGTGCTAGCGGTGGCGAGCAGTACTTC. Its translation is CASSPPSASGGEQYF. The whole variable domain, filled in from reference TRBV18 and TRBJ2-7, reads NAGVMQNPRHLVRRRGQEARLRCSPMKGHSHVYWYRQLPEEGLKFMVYLQKENIIDESGMPKERFSAEFPKEGPSILRIQQVVRGDSAAYFCASSPPSASGGEQYFGPGTRLTVT.

The chain joins TRBV5-8 to TRBJ2-2, with D perhaps TRBD1 (6 bases). Germline V CDR1 and CDR2: SGHTS, YDEGEE. CDR3 length: 15 residues. Between the trimmed V and J ends, which lost 4 bases and 7 bases, there was a span of 17 bases. CDR3 DNA sequence: TGTGCCAGCAGCCCTCGGACAGTAAAAGGCGGGGAGCTGTTTTTT. Its translation: CASSPRTVKGGELFF.

The chain links TRBV7-3 to TRBJ2-5; D remains ambiguous. The CDR3 contains 13 residues. The ends were cut back, 1 base at V and 4 bases at J, with 7 bases in the middle. Per germline, CDR1 SGHTA and CDR2 FQGTGA. This chain's CDR3 is CASSLKIRETQYF. As DNA, the CDR3 is TGTGCCAGCAGCTTAAAAATCAGAGAGACCCAGTACTTC.

This clone has a single count. This chain links TRBV6-1 with TRBJ2-3, with TRBD2 matching over 8 bases. CDR1 is MNHNS and CDR2 is SASEGT in the germline V gene. Germline trimming cut 7 bases from V and 4 bases from J; bases unmatched to any gene: 10. This CDR3 comprises 15 residues. DNA for the CDR3: TGTGCCAGCACTCTACGGGGGGGAGGGCCAGATACGCAGTATTTT. Amino acid sequence: CASTLRGGGPDTQYF.

CDR3 nucleotides: TGTGCCAGCAGTCCCCGGACAGGGGGCGCTTCTGGCTACACCTTC. This translates into CASSPRTGGASGYTF. V gene TRBV27 combines with J gene TRBJ1-2, with 11 bases matching TRBD1. The ends lost 5 bases at V and 7 bases at J; junction bases unmatched: 9. This CDR3 region has 15 residues. The germline gives CDR1 MNHEY, CDR2 SMNVEV (reference sequence).

The CDR3 nucleotides read TGTGCCAGCAGCCATTCTACCCCTGGAAACACCATATATTTT. It translates to CASSHSTPGNTIYF. V and J are TRBV7-8 and TRBJ1-3; D gene ambiguous. Trimming took 5 bases from V and 2 from J, leaving 10 bases between them. CDR1 and CDR2 from the germline V gene are SGHVS and FQNEAQ. This CDR3 spans 14 amino acids.

This chain links TRBV7-6 with TRBJ2-5; the D gene is possibly TRBD1 (6 bases). V was trimmed by 5 bases and J by 3 bases, leaving 16 bases between them. The CDR3 has 15 amino acids. Looked up from germline, CDR1 is SGHVS and CDR2 is FNYEAQ. This CDR3 is CASSPNVNREETQYF. In DNA, the CDR3 is TGTGCCAGCAGCCCAAATGTCAACAGGGAAGAGACCCAGTACTTC.

To note about this clone: Other DNA sequences of this sample code for an identical CDR3. The J gene is TRBJ2-5, the V gene TRBV7-2, with TRBD2 matching over 15 bases. Unmatched junction bases numbered 6, after V lost 5 bases and J lost 5 bases. Germline CDR1 and CDR2: SGHTA and FQGNSA. The CDR3 length is 16 residues. CDR3 sequence: CASSPRTSGRGETQYF. The CDR3 DNA sequence: TGTGCCAGCAGCCCCCGGACTAGCGGGAGGGGGGAGACCCAGTACTTC.

The chain is built from TRBV5-1 and TRBJ2-7, with D possibly being TRBD2 (5 bases). The length of the CDR3 is 15 residues. Per the germline V gene, CDR1 is SGHRS and CDR2 is YFSETQ. Trimming left V 4 bases short and J 3 bases short, with 17 bases between. This chain's CDR3 is CASSPSGLSNYEQYF. The CDR3 DNA is TGCGCCAGCAGCCCCAGTGGACTGTCAAACTACGAGCAGTACTTC.

The J gene is TRBJ2-7, the V gene TRBV4-2; D may be TRBD1 (6 bases). CDR1 LGHNA and CDR2 YNFKEQ come from the germline V gene. V lost 0 bases and J lost 10, with 13 bases in between. This CDR3 has 13 amino acids. The CDR3 is CASSQDPGTTQYF. Written as DNA, the CDR3 is TGTGCCAGCAGCCAAGATCCGGGGACAACACAGTACTTC.

V is TRBV7-2 and J is TRBJ2-7; 7 nucleotides align to TRBD2. This CDR3 has 15 amino acids. The V gene end was trimmed by 1 base and the J gene end by 2 bases; junction bases not matched to a gene: 5. CDR1 is SGHTA and CDR2 is FQGNSA in the germline V gene. The CDR3: CASSLVGTNTYEQYF. DNA for the CDR3: TGTGCCAGCAGCTTAGTGGGGACTAACACCTACGAGCAGTACTTC.

The CDR3 DNA reads TGTGCCAGCTCAACTCTACAGGGAGGCAATCAGCCCCAGCATTTT. It codes for CASSTLQGGNQPQHF. The rearrangement uses TRBV18 and TRBJ1-5; a possible D gene is TRBD1 (6 bases). Between the trimmed V and J ends, which lost 5 bases and 2 bases, there was a span of 13 bases. Germline V CDR1 and CDR2: KGHSH, LQKENI. CDR3 length: 15 amino acids.

A single count supports this clone. V usage is TRBV9 and J usage is TRBJ2-3; TRBD1 matches at 7 bases. CDR1 is SGDLS, CDR2 YYNGEE, per germline. After removal of 0 bases from V and 2 bases from J, the junction contained 3 bases not matched to a gene. The CDR3 loop spans 15 amino acids. CDR3 bases: TGTGCCAGCAGCGTAGAGGGGACAGTCACAGATACGCAGTATTTT. Translated, it gives CASSVEGTVTDTQYF.

The gene calls are TRBV21-1 and TRBJ2-1; the listed D gene, TRBD1, was not tested against the DNA. TRBV21-1 is assigned pseudogene status. The CDR3 loop spans 23 amino acids. CDR3 DNA sequence: TGTGCCAGCCCGGGGCGGACAGGGGGTTTGCCAGACGGTAGCGGAGAGACTTACAATGAGCAGTTCTTC. Translated, it gives CASPGRTGGLPDGSGETYNEQFF.

The chain recombines TRBV5-4 with TRBJ2-2; perhaps TRBD2 as D (6 bases). Germline V gene data show CDR1 as SGHNT and CDR2 as YYREEE (reference sequence). The CDR3 spans 16 residues. The germline V and J ends were trimmed by 3 bases and 1 base, with 13 bases remaining between them. The CDR3 sequence: CASSSPGLLNTGELFF. The DNA of the CDR3 is TGTGCCAGCAGCTCCCCGGGACTGCTGAACACCGGGGAGCTGTTTTTT.

The gene calls are TRBV5-1 and TRBJ2-1; TRBD2 agrees at 13 bases. Germline V gene sequence: CDR1 SGHRS, CDR2 YFSETQ. V was pared by 1 base and J by 9 bases, with 4 bases of the junction left unmatched. CDR3 size: 15 residues. CDR3: CASSLSTSGGGEQFF. The CDR3 DNA reads as TGCGCCAGCAGCTTGTCAACTAGCGGGGGGGGTGAGCAGTTCTTC.

The V call is TRBV5-1, the J call TRBJ2-7; TRBD2 is a possible D gene (5 bases). The ends were cut back, 4 bases at V and 0 bases at J, with 11 bases in the middle. Germline CDR1 and CDR2: SGHRS and YFSETQ. The CDR3 covers 14 residues. CDR3 loop: CASSRTASSYEQYF. The CDR3 DNA sequence: TGCGCCAGCAGCCGGACTGCCAGCTCCTACGAGCAGTACTTC.

CDR3: CASTPDRVYTEAFF. CDR3 nucleotides: TGCGCCAGCACCCCAGACAGGGTGTACACTGAAGCTTTCTTT. This chain uses TRBV4-1 with TRBJ1-1; 7 bases match TRBD1. Germline-derived CDR1 and CDR2 are MGHRA and YSYEKL. CDR3 size: 14 residues. After removal of 7 bases from V and 3 bases from J, the junction contained 8 bases not matched to a gene.

The chain combines TRBV5-1 with TRBJ1-1, with a weak D call TRBD1 (5 bases). Germline V lookup: CDR1 SGHRS, CDR2 YFSETQ. V was shortened by 4 bases and J by 5 bases, with 21 bases between the two germline ends. The CDR3 length is 16 residues. The CDR3 DNA reads as TGCGCCAGCAGCGTCACGGCGGGGGGATCGGGAACTGAAGCTTTCTTT. It translates to CASSVTAGGSGTEAFF.

The chain carries TRBV5-6 and TRBJ1-2; a possible D gene is TRBD1 (5 bases). CDR1 and CDR2 from the germline V gene are SGHDT and YYEEEE. The V gene lost 0 bases and the J gene lost 2 bases, with 11 bases spanning the gap. This CDR3 is built from 15 residues. CDR3 loop: CASSLGHGGNYGYTF. CDR3 DNA: TGTGCCAGCAGCTTGGGTCACGGGGGGAACTATGGCTACACCTTC.

The J gene is TRBJ2-2, the V gene TRBV11-3; possible D gene TRBD2, 5 bases. The CDR3 spans 15 residues. Germline CDR1 SGHNT, CDR2 YENEEA. Trimming stripped 1 base from V and 4 bases from J, with 10 bases between. The CDR3 spells CASSLGGEGTGELFF. In DNA, the CDR3 is TGTGCCAGCAGCTTAGGGGGAGAGGGCACCGGGGAGCTGTTTTTT.

The V and J genes are TRBV7-6 and TRBJ1-1; maybe TRBD1 (5 bases). Deletions cut 5 bases from V and 1 base from J, with 8 bases between. The CDR3 consists of 13 residues. Germline V CDR1 and CDR2: SGHVS, FNYEAQ. The CDR3 DNA reads TGTGCCAGCAGCGCTACAGGGAACACTGAAGCTTTCTTT. It encodes CASSATGNTEAFF.

This chain links TRBV18 with TRBJ1-2; D might be TRBD1 (5 bases). Germline V gene lookup returns CDR1 KGHSH and CDR2 LQKENI. The CDR3 extends over 15 amino acids. Trimming left V 4 bases short and J 7 bases short, with 19 bases between. CDR3 nucleotide sequence: TGTGCCAGCTCACAAGAGGGGTCGGGACTAGGTGGCTACACCTTC. Its translation: CASSQEGSGLGGYTF.

The V call is TRBV19, the J call TRBJ1-5, with 10 bases that match TRBD1. CDR3 length: 15 amino acids. Trimming removed 7 bases from V and 6 bases from J; junction bases left unmatched: 9. Germline V gene sequence: CDR1 LNHDA, CDR2 SQIVND (reference sequence). The CDR3 is CASKSPGQGSQPQHF. CDR3 nucleotides: TGTGCCAGTAAATCTCCGGGACAGGGGAGTCAGCCCCAGCATTTT.

The rearrangement joins TRBV27 to TRBJ2-2; 12 bases fit TRBD2. The CDR3 sequence is 17 residues long. Germline CDR1 MNHEY, CDR2 SMNVEV (reference sequence). V lost 4 bases and J lost 3; bases outside the gene matches: 6. CDR3: CASSSRTSGTYTGELFF. CDR3 nucleotide sequence: TGTGCCAGCAGTTCGCGGACTAGCGGGACTTACACCGGGGAGCTGTTTTTT.

The chain uses TRBV4-1 and TRBJ2-5, with D maybe TRBD2 (6 bases). The length of the CDR3 is 14 residues. Looked up from germline, CDR1 is MGHRA and CDR2 is YSYEKL. V was pared by 4 bases and J by 1 base, with 10 bases between. The CDR3 sequence: CASSREDFQETQYF. CDR3 DNA sequence: TGCGCCAGCAGCCGGGAGGACTTCCAAGAGACCCAGTACTTC.